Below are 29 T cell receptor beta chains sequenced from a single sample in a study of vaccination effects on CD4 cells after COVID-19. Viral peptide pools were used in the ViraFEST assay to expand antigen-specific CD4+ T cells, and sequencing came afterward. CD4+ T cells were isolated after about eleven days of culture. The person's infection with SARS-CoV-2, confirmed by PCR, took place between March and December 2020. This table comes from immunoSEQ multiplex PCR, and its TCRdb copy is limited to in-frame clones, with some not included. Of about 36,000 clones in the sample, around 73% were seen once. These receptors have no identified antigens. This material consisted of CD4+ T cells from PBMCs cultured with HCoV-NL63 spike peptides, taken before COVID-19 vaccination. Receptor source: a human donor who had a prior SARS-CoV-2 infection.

Here the CDR3 reads CATSRDFSGGETQYF. The CDR3 DNA is TGTGCCACCAGCAGAGATTTTTCGGGGGGGGAGACCCAGTACTTC. The gene calls are TRBV15 and TRBJ2-5; 8 bases line up with TRBD2. Germline V gene data show CDR1 as LNHNV and CDR2 as YYDKDF (reference sequence). The junction had 5 bases not matched to a gene; V was cut back by 0 bases and J by 5 bases. The CDR3 has 15 amino acids.

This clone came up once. The CDR3 protein is CASSDRRSSYEQYF. The CDR3, as DNA: TGTGCCAGCAGTGACAGACGGAGCTCCTACGAGCAGTACTTC. The chain combines TRBV2 with TRBJ2-7; D gene uncertain. The V gene lost 3 bases and the J gene lost 0 bases, with 9 bases spanning the gap. This CDR3 region has 14 residues. CDR1 and CDR2 (germline): SNHLY, FYNNEI.

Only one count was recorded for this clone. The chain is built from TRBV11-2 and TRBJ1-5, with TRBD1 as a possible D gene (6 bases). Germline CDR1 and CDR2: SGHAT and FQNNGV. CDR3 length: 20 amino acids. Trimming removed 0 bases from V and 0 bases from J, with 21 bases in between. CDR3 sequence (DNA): TGTGCCAGCAGCTTAGACTCCCGGGGGCGCTGGACCTATAGCAATCAGCCCCAGCATTTT. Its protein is CASSLDSRGRWTYSNQPQHF.

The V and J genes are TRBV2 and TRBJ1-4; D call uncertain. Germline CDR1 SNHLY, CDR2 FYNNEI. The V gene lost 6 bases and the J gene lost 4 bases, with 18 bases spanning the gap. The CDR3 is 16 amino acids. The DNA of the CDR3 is TGTGCCAGCAGCCTGGAGCCGCGGGCCAGTAATGAAAAACTGTTTTTT. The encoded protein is CASSLEPRASNEKLFF. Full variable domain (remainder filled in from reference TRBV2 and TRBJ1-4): EPEVTQTPSHQVTQMGQEVILRCVPISNHLYFYWYRQILGQKVEFLVSFYNNEISEKSEIFDDQFSVERPDGSNFTLKIRSTKLEDSAMYFCASSLEPRASNEKLFFGSGTQLSVL.

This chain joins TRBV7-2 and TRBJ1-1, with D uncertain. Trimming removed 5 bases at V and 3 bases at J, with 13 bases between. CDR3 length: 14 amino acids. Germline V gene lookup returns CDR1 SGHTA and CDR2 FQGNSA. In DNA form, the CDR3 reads TGTGCCAGCAGCGCACGGAGTATCGACACTGAAGCTTTCTTT. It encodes CASSARSIDTEAFF.

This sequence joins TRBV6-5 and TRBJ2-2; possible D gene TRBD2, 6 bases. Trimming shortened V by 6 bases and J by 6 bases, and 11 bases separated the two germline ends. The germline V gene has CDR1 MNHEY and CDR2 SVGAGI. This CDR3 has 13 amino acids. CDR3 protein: CASRRTSSGELFF. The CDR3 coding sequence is TGTGCCAGCAGACGTACTAGCTCCGGGGAGCTGTTTTTT.

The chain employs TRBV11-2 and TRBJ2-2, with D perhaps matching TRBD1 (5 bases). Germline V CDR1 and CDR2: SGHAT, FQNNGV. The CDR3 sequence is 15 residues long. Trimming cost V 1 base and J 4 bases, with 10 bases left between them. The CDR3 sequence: CASSLGVGATGELFF. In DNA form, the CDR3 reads TGTGCCAGCAGCTTAGGGGTAGGGGCCACCGGGGAGCTGTTTTTT.

Here the CDR3 reads CASSQHNRGTYEQYF. DNA of the CDR3: TGCGCCAGCAGCCAACACAACAGGGGGACCTACGAGCAGTACTTC. V usage is TRBV4-1 and J usage is TRBJ2-7, with TRBD1 matching over 8 bases. Germline V gene lookup returns CDR1 MGHRA and CDR2 YSYEKL. The CDR3 is 15 amino acids. J lost 2 bases, V lost 2 bases, and 5 bases had no gene match.

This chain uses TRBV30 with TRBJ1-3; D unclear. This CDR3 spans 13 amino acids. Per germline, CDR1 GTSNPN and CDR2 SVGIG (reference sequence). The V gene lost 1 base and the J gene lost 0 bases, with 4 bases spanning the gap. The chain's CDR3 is CAWSEYSGNTIYF. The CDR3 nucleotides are TGTGCCTGGAGTGAATACTCTGGAAACACCATATATTTT.

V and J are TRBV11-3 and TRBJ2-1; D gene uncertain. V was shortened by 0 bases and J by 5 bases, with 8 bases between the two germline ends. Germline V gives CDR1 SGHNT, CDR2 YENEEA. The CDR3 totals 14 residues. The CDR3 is CASSLDHRHNEQFF. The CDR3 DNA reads TGTGCCAGCAGCTTAGACCACCGCCACAATGAGCAGTTCTTC.

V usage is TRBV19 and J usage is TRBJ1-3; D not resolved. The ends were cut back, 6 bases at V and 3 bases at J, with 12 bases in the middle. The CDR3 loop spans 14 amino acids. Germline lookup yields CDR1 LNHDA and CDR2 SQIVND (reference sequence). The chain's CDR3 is CASREDFYGNTIYF. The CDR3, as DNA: TGTGCCAGTAGGGAGGACTTTTATGGAAACACCATATATTTT.

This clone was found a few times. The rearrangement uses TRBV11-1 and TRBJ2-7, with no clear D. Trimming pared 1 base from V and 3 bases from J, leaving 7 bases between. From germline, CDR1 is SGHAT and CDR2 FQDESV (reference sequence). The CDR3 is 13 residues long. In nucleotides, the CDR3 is TGTGCCAGCAGCTTAGGGTGGGGCTACGAGCAGTACTTC. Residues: CASSLGWGYEQYF.

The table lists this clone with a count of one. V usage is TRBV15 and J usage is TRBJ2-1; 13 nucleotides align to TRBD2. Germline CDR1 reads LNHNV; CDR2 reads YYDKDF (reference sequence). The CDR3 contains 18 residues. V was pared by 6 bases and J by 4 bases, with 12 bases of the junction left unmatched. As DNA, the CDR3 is TGTGCCACCAGAAGGGAGGTGACTAGCGGGGGGTATTACAATGAGCAGTTCTTC. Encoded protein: CATRREVTSGGYYNEQFF.

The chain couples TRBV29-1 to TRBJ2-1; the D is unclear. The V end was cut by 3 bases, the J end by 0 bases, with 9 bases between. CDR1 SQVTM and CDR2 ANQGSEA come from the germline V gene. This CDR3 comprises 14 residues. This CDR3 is CSVDGGSSYNEQFF. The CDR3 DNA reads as TGCAGCGTTGATGGCGGTAGCTCCTACAATGAGCAGTTCTTC.

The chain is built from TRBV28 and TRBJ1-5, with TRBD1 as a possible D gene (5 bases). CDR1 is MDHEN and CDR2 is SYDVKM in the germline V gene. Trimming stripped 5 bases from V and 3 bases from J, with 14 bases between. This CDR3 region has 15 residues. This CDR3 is CASSGGGAYNQPQHF. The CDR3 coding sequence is TGTGCCAGCAGTGGGGGTGGGGCCTACAATCAGCCCCAGCATTTT.

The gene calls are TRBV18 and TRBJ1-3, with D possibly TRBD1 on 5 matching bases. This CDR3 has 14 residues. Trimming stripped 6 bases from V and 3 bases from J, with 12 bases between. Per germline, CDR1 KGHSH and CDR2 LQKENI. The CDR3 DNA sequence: TGTGCCAGCTCTCGAGACAGCGGTGGAAACACCATATATTTT. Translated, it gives CASSRDSGGNTIYF. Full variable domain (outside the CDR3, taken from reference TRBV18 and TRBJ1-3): NAGVMQNPRHLVRRRGQEARLRCSPMKGHSHVYWYRQLPEEGLKFMVYLQKENIIDESGMPKERFSAEFPKEGPSILRIQQVVRGDSAAYFCASSRDSGGNTIYFGEGSWLTVV.

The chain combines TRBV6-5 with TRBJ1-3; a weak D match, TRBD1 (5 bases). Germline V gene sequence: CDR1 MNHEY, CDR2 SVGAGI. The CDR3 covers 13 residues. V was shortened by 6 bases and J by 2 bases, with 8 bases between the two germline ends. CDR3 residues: CASRDSAGNTIYF. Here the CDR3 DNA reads TGTGCCAGCAGAGACAGTGCTGGAAACACCATATATTTT.

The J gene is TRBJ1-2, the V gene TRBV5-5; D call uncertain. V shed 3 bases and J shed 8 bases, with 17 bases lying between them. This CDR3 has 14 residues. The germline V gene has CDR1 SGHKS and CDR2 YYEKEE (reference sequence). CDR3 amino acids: CASSSSTSLGGYTF. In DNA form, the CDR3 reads TGTGCCAGCAGCTCATCTACCTCACTCGGGGGCTACACCTTC. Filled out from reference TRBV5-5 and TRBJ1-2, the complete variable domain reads DAGVTQSPTHLIKTRGQQVTLRCSPISGHKSVSWYQQVLGQGPQFIFQYYEKEERGRGNFPDRFSARQFPNYSSELNVNALLLGDSALYLCASSSSTSLGGYTFGSGTRLTVV.

CDR3 sequence reads: CASSYSKSGEQYF. The DNA for the CDR3 is TGTGCCAGCAGTTACTCGAAAAGTGGAGAGCAGTACTTC. The gene calls are TRBV6-5 and TRBJ2-7; D not resolved. V lost 0 bases and J lost 7, with 10 bases in between. The CDR3 covers 13 residues. Germline-derived CDR1 and CDR2 are MNHEY and SVGAGI.

CDR3 in DNA: TGTGCCTGGAGTTTCGGATTCACAGATACGCAGTATTTT. The encoded protein is CAWSFGFTDTQYF. The chain couples TRBV30 to TRBJ2-3; D gene unclear. The CDR3 is 13 amino acids. V lost 2 bases to trimming and J lost 2 bases, with 8 bases between them. CDR1 is GTSNPN and CDR2 is SVGIG in the germline V gene (reference sequence).

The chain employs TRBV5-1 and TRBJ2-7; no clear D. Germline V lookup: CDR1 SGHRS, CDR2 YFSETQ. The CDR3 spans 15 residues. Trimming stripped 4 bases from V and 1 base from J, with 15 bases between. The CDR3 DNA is TGCGCCAGCAGCCGGACGGCGCCGACGTCCTACGAGCAGTACTTC. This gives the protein CASSRTAPTSYEQYF.

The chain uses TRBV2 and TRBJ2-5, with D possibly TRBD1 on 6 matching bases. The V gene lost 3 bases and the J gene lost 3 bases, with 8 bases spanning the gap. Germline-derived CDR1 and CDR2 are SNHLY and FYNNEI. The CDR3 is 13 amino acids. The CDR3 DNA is TGTGCCAGCAGTGAGAACAGGGAAGAGACCCAGTACTTC. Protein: CASSENREETQYF.

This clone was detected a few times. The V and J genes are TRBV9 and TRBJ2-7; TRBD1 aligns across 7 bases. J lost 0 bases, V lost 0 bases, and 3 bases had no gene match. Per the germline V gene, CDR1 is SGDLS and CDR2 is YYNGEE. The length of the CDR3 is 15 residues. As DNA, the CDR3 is TGTGCCAGCAGCGTAGGCCGGGACAGCTCCTACGAGCAGTACTTC. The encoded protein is CASSVGRDSSYEQYF.

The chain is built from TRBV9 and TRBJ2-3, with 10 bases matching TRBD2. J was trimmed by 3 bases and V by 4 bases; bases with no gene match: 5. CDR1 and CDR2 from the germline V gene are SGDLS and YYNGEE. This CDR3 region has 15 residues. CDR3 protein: CASSFSTSGTDTQYF. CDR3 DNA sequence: TGTGCCAGCAGCTTCTCGACTAGCGGGACAGATACGCAGTATTTT. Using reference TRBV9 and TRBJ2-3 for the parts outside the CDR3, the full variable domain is DSGVTQTPKHLITATGQRVTLRCSPRSGDLSVYWYQQSLDQGLQFLIQYYNGEERAKGNILERFSAQQFPDLHSELNLSSLELGDSALYFCASSFSTSGTDTQYFGPGTRLTVL.

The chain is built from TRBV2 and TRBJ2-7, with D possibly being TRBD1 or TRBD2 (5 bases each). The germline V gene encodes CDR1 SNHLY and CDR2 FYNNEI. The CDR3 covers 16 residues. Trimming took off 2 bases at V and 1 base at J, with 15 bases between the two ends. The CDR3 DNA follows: TGTGCCAGCAGTGAATGGGCCTCCTGGGGGTCCTACGAGCAGTACTTC. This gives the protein CASSEWASWGSYEQYF.

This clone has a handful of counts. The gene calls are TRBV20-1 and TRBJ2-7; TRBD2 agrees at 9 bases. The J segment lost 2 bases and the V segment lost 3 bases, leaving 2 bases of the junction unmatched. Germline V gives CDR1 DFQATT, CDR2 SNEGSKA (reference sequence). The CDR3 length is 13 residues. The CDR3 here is CSASSGSPYEQYF. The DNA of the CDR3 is TGCAGTGCTAGTAGCGGGAGTCCCTACGAGCAGTACTTC.

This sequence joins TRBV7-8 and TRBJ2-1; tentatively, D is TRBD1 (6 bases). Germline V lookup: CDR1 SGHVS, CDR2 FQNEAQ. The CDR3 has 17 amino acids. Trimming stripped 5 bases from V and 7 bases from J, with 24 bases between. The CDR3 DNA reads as TGTGCCAGCAGCACAGACCCTACAGGGTTTGGCCTTAATGAGCAGTTCTTC. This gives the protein CASSTDPTGFGLNEQFF.

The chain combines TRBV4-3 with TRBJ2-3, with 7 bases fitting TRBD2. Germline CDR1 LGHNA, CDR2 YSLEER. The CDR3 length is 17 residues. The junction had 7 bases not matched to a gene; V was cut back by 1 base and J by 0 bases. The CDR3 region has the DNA TGCGCCAGCAGCCAAGGGGCTAGCGGCATAAGCACAGATACGCAGTATTTT. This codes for CASSQGASGISTDTQYF.

CDR3 nucleotides: TGTGCCAGCAGCTTGGTTAGCGGGGGCAACACCGGGGAGCTGTTTTTT. Residues: CASSLVSGGNTGELFF. The chain is built from TRBV5-5 and TRBJ2-2; TRBD2 matches at 9 bases. The CDR3 consists of 16 residues. From germline, CDR1 is SGHKS and CDR2 YYEKEE (reference sequence). The J segment lost 2 bases and the V segment lost 0 bases, leaving 2 bases of the junction unmatched.